Listed below are T cell receptor beta chains from one sample, sequenced in a study of T cell responses to AZD1222 COVID-19 vaccine. Repertoires were generated with immunoSEQ multiplex PCR, while TCRdb's copy carries only in-frame clones and drops some. The repertoire has 60,000 to 75,000 clones, 80% to 90% of them found once; the top ten carry roughly 20%. This specimen was peripheral blood, taken on day 0 of AZD1222 vaccination. The receptor set was obtained from an adult in good health. Each CDR3 is given with its conserved first and last residue. The D gene is left open where the match is weak. Clone sizes are given selectively: once, few, many, or a class where the clone is expanded.

V gene,clone size,J gene,D gene,CDR3 protein,CDR3 DNA
TRBV7-9,NA,TRBJ2-1,NA,CALAWGINEQFF,TGTGCCCTTGCCTGGGGGATAAATGAGCAGTTCTTC
TRBV7-2,NA,TRBJ2-3,TRBD1,CASSLGRGMDTQYF,TGTGCCAGCAGCTTAGGCAGGGGGATGGATACGCAGTATTTT
TRBV11-3,NA,TRBJ2-1,NA,CASSGTGADEQFF,TGTGCCAGCAGCGGAACCGGCGCGGATGAGCAGTTCTTC
TRBV28,NA,TRBJ1-4,NA,CASSLGGWGEKLFF,TGTGCCAGCAGTTTAGGAGGGTGGGGGGAAAAACTGTTTTTT
TRBV19,few,TRBJ1-3,TRBD1,CASRDRVAGNTIYF,TGTGCCAGTAGGGACAGGGTGGCTGGAAACACCATATATTTT
TRBV10-3,NA,TRBJ1-6,NA,CAISDTGGSYNSPLHF,TGTGCCATCAGTGATACGGGGGGCTCCTATAATTCACCCCTCCACTTT
TRBV7-2,few,TRBJ1-4,NA,CASSLVGSSNEKLFF,TGTGCCAGCAGCTTAGTAGGCAGTAGTAATGAAAAACTGTTTTTT
TRBV4-3,NA,TRBJ1-1,NA,CASSQDRTGDRTEAFF,TGCGCCAGCAGCCAAGATCGAACCGGGGACCGCACTGAAGCTTTCTTT
TRBV5-1,NA,TRBJ2-7,NA,CASSLISGYEQYF,TGCGCCAGCAGCTTGATATCAGGGTACGAGCAGTACTTC
TRBV7-2,NA,TRBJ2-5,TRBD2,CASSLASGGQETQYF,TGTGCCAGCAGCTTGGCTAGCGGAGGACAAGAGACCCAGTACTTC
TRBV7-2,NA,TRBJ2-3,TRBD2,CAGRPGLDTDTQYF,TGTGCCGGAAGGCCGGGACTAGACACAGATACGCAGTATTTT
TRBV18,NA,TRBJ1-6,NA,CASSPRTLDNSPLHF,TGTGCCAGCTCCCCCAGGACATTGGATAATTCACCCCTCCACTTT
TRBV2,few,TRBJ1-4,TRBD1,CASRGQAINEKLFF,TGTGCCAGCAGAGGACAGGCCATTAATGAAAAACTGTTTTTT
TRBV6-5,once,TRBJ2-1,NA,CASRGPSYNEQFF,TGTGCCAGCCGGGGCCCCTCCTACAATGAGCAGTTCTTC
TRBV19,NA,TRBJ2-1,TRBD2,CASSIDSGLVPYNEQFF,TGTGCCAGTAGTATAGATAGCGGACTAGTACCCTACAATGAGCAGTTCTTC
TRBV4-3,NA,TRBJ2-7,NA,CASSLSPLALSSYEQYF,TGCGCCAGCAGCCTTTCTCCCCTAGCGCTGAGCTCCTACGAGCAGTACTTC
TRBV18,NA,TRBJ1-5,NA,CASSPQGAGNQPQHF,TGTGCCAGCTCACCACAAGGGGCCGGCAATCAGCCCCAGCATTTT
TRBV6-5,NA,TRBJ1-3,NA,CAIFYTAGNTIYF,TGTGCCATCTTCTATACAGCGGGAAACACCATATATTTT
TRBV7-9,NA,TRBJ1-1,NA,CASSSGQIRAFF,TGTGCCAGCAGCTCGGGACAAATCCGAGCTTTCTTT
TRBV19,NA,TRBJ1-5,TRBD1,CASRQGESNQPQHF,TGTGCCAGTAGACAGGGGGAGAGCAATCAGCCCCAGCATTTT
TRBV2,once,TRBJ2-2,NA,CASNRAFTGELFF,TGTGCCAGTAATAGGGCTTTCACCGGGGAGCTGTTTTTT
TRBV21-1,NA,TRBJ2-7,NA,CASNEQYF,TGTGCCAGCAACGAGCAGTACTTC
TRBV28,NA,TRBJ2-7,TRBD1,CATMGQVPDEQYF,TGTGCCACCATGGGACAGGTTCCGGATGAGCAGTACTTC
TRBV23-1,NA,TRBJ2-1,TRBD2,CASSPPSGRPPFRHEQFF,TGCGCCAGCAGTCCCCCTAGCGGGAGGCCCCCGTTTCGGCATGAGCAGTTCTTC
TRBV10-3,NA,TRBJ1-5,TRBD1,CAISEGTGVDQPQHF,TGTGCCATCAGTGAGGGGACAGGGGTAGATCAGCCCCAGCATTTT
TRBV7-2,NA,TRBJ2-5,NA,CASSFSGRETQYF,TGTGCCAGCAGCTTTAGCGGACGGGAGACCCAGTACTTC
TRBV27,NA,TRBJ2-5,TRBD1,CASTRTGQVLGTQYF,TGTGCCAGTACGAGGACAGGCCAGGTTCTAGGGACCCAGTACTTC
TRBV27,NA,TRBJ1-1,NA,CASSLQLNTEAFF,TGTGCCAGCAGTTTACAGTTGAACACTGAAGCTTTCTTT
TRBV7-2,NA,TRBJ1-2,NA,CASSLAFRGAEGYTF,TGTGCCAGCAGCTTAGCCTTCCGAGGGGCTGAGGGCTACACCTTC
TRBV18,NA,TRBJ1-5,NA,CASSASDQPQHF,TGTGCCAGCTCAGCCAGTGATCAGCCCCAGCATTTT
TRBV28,NA,TRBJ2-1,NA,CASSSGGARYNEQFF,TGTGCCAGCAGTTCAGGGGGGGCGCGGTACAATGAGCAGTTCTTC
TRBV7-9,once,TRBJ2-7,NA,CASSLGLDVNEQYF,TGTGCCAGCAGCTTAGGACTTGACGTCAACGAGCAGTACTTC
TRBV18,NA,TRBJ1-5,NA,CASSPGQNQPQHF,TGTGCCAGCTCACCAGGACAGAATCAGCCCCAGCATTTT
TRBV29-1,NA,TRBJ2-1,NA,CSVDSTGPLGEQFF,TGCAGCGTTGATTCAACAGGGCCCCTAGGTGAGCAGTTCTTC
TRBV5-1,NA,TRBJ2-3,NA,CASRNLVGGFTDTQYF,TGCGCCAGCAGAAATTTAGTGGGAGGTTTCACAGATACGCAGTATTTT